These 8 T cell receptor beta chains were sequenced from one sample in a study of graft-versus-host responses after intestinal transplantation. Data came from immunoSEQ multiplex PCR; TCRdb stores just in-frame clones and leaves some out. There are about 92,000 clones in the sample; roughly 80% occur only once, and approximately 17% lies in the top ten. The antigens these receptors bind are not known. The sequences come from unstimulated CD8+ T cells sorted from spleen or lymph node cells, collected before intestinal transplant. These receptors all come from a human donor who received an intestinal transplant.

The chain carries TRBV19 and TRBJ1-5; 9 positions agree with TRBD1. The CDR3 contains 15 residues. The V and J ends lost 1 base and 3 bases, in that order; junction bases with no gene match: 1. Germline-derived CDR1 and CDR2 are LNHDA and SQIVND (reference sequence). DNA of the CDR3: TGTGCCAGTAGTATAGGGACAGGGGCCAATCAGCCCCAGCATTTT. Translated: CASSIGTGANQPQHF. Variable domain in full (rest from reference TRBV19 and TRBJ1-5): DGGITQSPKYLFRKEGQNVTLSCEQNLNHDAMYWYRQDPGQGLRLIYYSQIVNDFQKGDIAEGYSVSREKKESFPLTVTSAQKNPTAFYLCASSIGTGANQPQHFGDGTRLSIL.

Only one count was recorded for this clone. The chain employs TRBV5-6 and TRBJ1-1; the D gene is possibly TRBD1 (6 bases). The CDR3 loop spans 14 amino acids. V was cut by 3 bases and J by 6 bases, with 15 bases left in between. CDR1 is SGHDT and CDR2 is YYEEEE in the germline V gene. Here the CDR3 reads CASSWSYRVAEAFF. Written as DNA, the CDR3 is TGTGCCAGCAGCTGGTCATACAGGGTTGCTGAAGCTTTCTTT.

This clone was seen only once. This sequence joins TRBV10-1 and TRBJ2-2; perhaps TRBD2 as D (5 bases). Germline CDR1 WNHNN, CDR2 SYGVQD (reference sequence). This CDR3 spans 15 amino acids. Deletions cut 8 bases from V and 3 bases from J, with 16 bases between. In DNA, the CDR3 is TGCGCCAGCCTGGACGCGGGCGGCGACACCGGGGAGCTGTTTTTT. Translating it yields CASLDAGGDTGELFF.

The CDR3 region is CAISVPPSGSADTQYF. The CDR3, as DNA: TGTGCCATCAGTGTCCCCCCTAGCGGGTCCGCAGATACGCAGTATTTT. The chain has TRBV10-3 and TRBJ2-3, with TRBD2 matching 8 bases. The CDR3 is made up of 16 amino acids. J was trimmed by 4 bases and V by 4 bases; bases with no gene match: 10. Per the germline V gene, CDR1 is ENHRY and CDR2 is SYGVKD.

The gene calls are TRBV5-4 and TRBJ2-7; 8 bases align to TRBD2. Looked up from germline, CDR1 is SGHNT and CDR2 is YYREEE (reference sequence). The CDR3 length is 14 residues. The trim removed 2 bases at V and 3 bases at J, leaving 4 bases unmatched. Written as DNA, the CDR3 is TGTGCCAGCAGCTTTCGGGGGGGAAACTACGAGCAGTACTTC. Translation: CASSFRGGNYEQYF.

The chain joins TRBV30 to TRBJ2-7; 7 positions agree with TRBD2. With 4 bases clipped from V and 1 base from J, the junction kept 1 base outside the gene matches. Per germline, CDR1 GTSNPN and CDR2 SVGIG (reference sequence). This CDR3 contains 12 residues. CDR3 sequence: CAWTSGSYEQYF. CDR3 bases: TGTGCCTGGACTAGCGGTTCCTACGAGCAGTACTTC.

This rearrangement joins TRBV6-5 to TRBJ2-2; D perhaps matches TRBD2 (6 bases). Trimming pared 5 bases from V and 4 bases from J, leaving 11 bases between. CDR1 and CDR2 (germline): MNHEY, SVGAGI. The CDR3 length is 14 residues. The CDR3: CASSLAGGTGELFF. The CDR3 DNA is TGTGCCAGCAGTCTTGCCGGGGGCACCGGGGAGCTGTTTTTT.

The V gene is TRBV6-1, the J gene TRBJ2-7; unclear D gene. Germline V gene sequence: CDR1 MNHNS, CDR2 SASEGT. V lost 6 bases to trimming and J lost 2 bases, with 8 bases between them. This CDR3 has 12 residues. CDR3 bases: TGTGCCAGCAGGATACACCCCTACGAGCAGTACTTC. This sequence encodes CASRIHPYEQYF.